The 6 T cell receptor beta chains in this list originate from one sample, sequenced in a study of blood T cell repertoires in COVID-19. The data were produced by immunoSEQ multiplex PCR, yet TCRdb's version contains in-frame clones alone and is incomplete. The repertoire holds 310,000 or so clones, with around 90% as singletons. The sample consisted of PBMCs or T cells enriched from blood (not recorded which). The receptors were sampled from a woman aged 40-49 years who had recovered from COVID-19.

The chain recombines TRBV5-4 with TRBJ2-1; 9 bases are shared with TRBD2. CDR1 and CDR2 (germline): SGHNT, YYREEE (reference sequence). The CDR3 is 15 residues long. V gave up 1 base and J gave up 3 bases; unmatched junction bases: 2. The CDR3 loop is CASSLKREVYNEQFF. The CDR3 DNA reads TGTGCCAGCAGCTTGAAGCGGGAGGTCTACAATGAGCAGTTCTTC. Combining the CDR3 with reference TRBV5-4 and TRBJ2-1 gives the whole variable domain ETGVTQSPTHLIKTRGQQVTLRCSSQSGHNTVSWYQQALGQGPQFIFQYYREEENGRGNFPPRFSGLQFPNYSSELNVNALELDDSALYLCASSLKREVYNEQFFGPGTRLTVL.

The DNA of the CDR3 is TGCAGTGCGAGCGGGGTCAACGAGCAGTACTTC. The encoded protein is CSASGVNEQYF. The J gene is TRBJ2-7, the V gene TRBV20-1; 7 nucleotides align to TRBD2. The germline V gene has CDR1 DFQATT and CDR2 SNEGSKA (reference sequence). V dropped 6 bases and J dropped 5; count of bases not matched to a gene: 4. The CDR3 has 11 residues.

This rearrangement joins TRBV28 to TRBJ2-7; a possible D gene is TRBD2 (6 bases). Trimming left V 5 bases short and J 3 bases short, with 11 bases between. The CDR3 runs 13 residues. Germline V CDR1 and CDR2: MDHEN, SYDVKM. Here the CDR3 DNA reads TGTGCCAGCAGTCCGGACGGGGGCTACGAGCAGTACTTC. Protein: CASSPDGGYEQYF.

CDR3 in DNA: TGTGCCAGCTCCGACTGGAGGGTATCGGATTTTAATGAAAAACTGTTTTTT. It yields the protein CASSDWRVSDFNEKLFF. V gene TRBV5-5 combines with J gene TRBJ1-4, with D uncertain. V gave up 7 bases and J gave up 4 bases, with 23 bases separating them. Germline V lookup: CDR1 SGHKS, CDR2 YYEKEE (reference sequence). The CDR3 runs to 17 residues.

This clone appeared once. The gene calls are TRBV28 and TRBJ2-5; 8 nucleotides agree with TRBD1. V lost 4 bases to trimming and J lost 0 bases; unmatched junction nucleotides: 7. Germline V lookup: CDR1 MDHEN, CDR2 SYDVKM. The CDR3 length is 16 residues. The CDR3 here is CASSSTGGEYQETQYF. The CDR3 nucleotides are TGTGCCAGCAGTTCCACAGGGGGAGAGTACCAAGAGACCCAGTACTTC.

This chain joins TRBV4-3 and TRBJ2-3; perhaps TRBD2 as D (6 bases). Germline assignment: CDR1 LGHNA and CDR2 YSLEER. Between the trimmed V and J ends, which lost 0 bases and 3 bases, there was a span of 10 bases. This CDR3 has 15 residues. The CDR3 protein is CASSQEGGPTDTQYF. The CDR3 DNA reads TGCGCCAGCAGCCAAGAAGGAGGGCCTACAGATACGCAGTATTTT.